Presented here are 22 T cell receptor beta chains from one specimen sequenced in a study of T cells in Graves' hyperthyroidism and ophthalmopathy. The source material, RNA transcripts, was used to amplify TCR beta CDR3 regions. HTBI primers were the set used in a first-round RT-PCR of the TCR CDR3. A single record per CDR3 protein comes from TCRdb applying MiXCR to the multiplex PCR reads. The sample holds approximately 620,000 distinct CDR3 sequences, about 15% seen once. Specimen: blood. These receptors were collected from a young woman with Graves' hyperthyroidism that later progressed to Graves' ophthalmopathy.

This clonotype was seen a single time. A read error is possible here, since a much larger clone lies one base away. The chain employs TRBV11-1 and TRBJ1-1; D remains ambiguous. The CDR3 has 14 amino acids. Deletions cut 0 bases from V and 1 base from J, with 6 bases between. Germline V lookup: CDR1 SGHAT, CDR2 FQDESV (reference sequence). CDR3 nucleotides: TGTGCCAGCAGCTTAGCGTCTCAGAACACTGAAGCTTTCTTT. Its translation is CASSLASQNTEAFF.

This clonotype was recorded at least ten times. The chain joins TRBV5-1 to TRBJ2-3; D ambiguous. The V and J ends lost 4 bases and 2 bases respectively, with 17 bases between them. This CDR3 contains 16 residues. Looked up from germline, CDR1 is SGHRS and CDR2 is YFSETQ. The CDR3 region is CASSHPSQDPTDTQYF. The CDR3 bases are TGCGCCAGCAGCCACCCCTCACAAGACCCCACAGATACGCAGTATTTT.

In the case of this clonotype: Germline is not matched at one junction end, which may reflect a read error. This chain connects TRBV2 to TRBJ2-1; 8 bases agree with TRBD1. The CDR3 extends over 15 amino acids. Germline V CDR1 and CDR2: SNHLY, FYNNEI. CDR3 nucleotides: TGTGCCAGCAGTGAACGGGCAGGGGGCTACAATGAGCAGCTCTTC. Its translation is CASSERAGGYNEQLF.

Of note for this clonotype: One base away lies a much larger clone, so this may be a sequencing read error. The chain recombines TRBV10-3 with TRBJ2-1; TRBD1 matches 11 bases. The DNA end is a closer match to TRBJ2-7, so the J assignment may be wrong. There are 15 residues in the CDR3. Per the germline V gene, CDR1 is ENHRY and CDR2 is SYGVKD. This CDR3 reads CAISKDRGRYNEQYF. In nucleotides, the CDR3 is TGTGCCATCAGCAAGGACAGGGGGCGCTACAATGAGCAGTACTTC.

This clonotype was detected many times. The J gene is TRBJ2-1, the V gene TRBV14; 8 bases match TRBD1. The V gene end was trimmed by 4 bases and the J gene end by 4 bases; junction bases not matched to a gene: 6. The V gene's germline CDR1 is SGHDN and CDR2 FVKESK. There are 15 residues in the CDR3. The DNA for the CDR3 is TGTGCCAGCAGCCCCCGGGACAGGAATTACAATGAGCAGTTCTTC. It is translated as CASSPRDRNYNEQFF.

The V gene is TRBV28, the J gene TRBJ2-3; 7 bases fit TRBD2. Germline V gives CDR1 MDHEN, CDR2 SYDVKM. With V trimmed by 10 bases and J by 4 bases, 14 bases remained unmatched. The CDR3 totals 15 residues. For the CDR3, the DNA is TGTGCCACTGAGAGGCGGGAGTGGGGGGCAGATACGCAGTATTTT. Protein sequence: CATERREWGADTQYF.

This clonotype was counted ten times or more. The DNA for the CDR3 is TGTGCCAGCAGTGAGGACAGGGTTTTCTCTGGGGCCAACGTCCTGACTTTC. Protein: CASSEDRVFSGANVLTF. The chain carries TRBV2 and TRBJ2-6; 8 nucleotides line up with TRBD1. The V gene's germline CDR1 is SNHLY and CDR2 FYNNEI. The CDR3 is made up of 17 amino acids. The junction had 4 bases not matched to a gene; V was cut back by 3 bases and J by 0 bases.

Many counts were recorded for this clonotype. The chain employs TRBV27 and TRBJ2-7, with D unresolved. Deletions cut 1 base from V and 2 bases from J, with 12 bases between. Germline V gives CDR1 MNHEY, CDR2 SMNVEV (reference sequence). The CDR3 contains 15 residues. The CDR3 region is CASSLYPLAAYEQYF. The CDR3 DNA sequence: TGTGCCAGCAGTTTATACCCCCTGGCCGCCTACGAGCAGTACTTC.

This clonotype was counted between two and nine times. The DNA of the CDR3 is TGTGCCAGCAGCCATCTTCCGGGACAGGGAAACACTGAAGCTTTCTTT. Translated, it gives CASSHLPGQGNTEAFF. The chain recombines TRBV11-2 with TRBJ1-1; 9 nucleotides align to TRBD1. Looked up from germline, CDR1 is SGHAT and CDR2 is FQNNGV. The CDR3 totals 16 residues. J lost 2 bases, V lost 5 bases, and 9 bases had no gene match.

This clonotype was seen ten or more times. V usage is TRBV9 and J usage is TRBJ2-2; no clear D gene. This CDR3 has 13 residues. CDR1 and CDR2 (germline): SGDLS, YYNGEE. Trimming pared 8 bases from V and 6 bases from J, leaving 14 bases between. The CDR3 sequence: CASSISLAGELFF. CDR3 DNA: TGTGCCAGTAGTATATCCCTGGCCGGGGAGCTGTTTTTT.

This clonotype was observed at least ten times. In DNA, the CDR3 is TGTGCCAGCGGCACAGCTGGAGGCGGGACTGAAGCTTTCTTT. This encodes CASGTAGGGTEAFF. The chain employs TRBV27 and TRBJ1-1; D is unclear. From germline, CDR1 is MNHEY and CDR2 SMNVEV (reference sequence). V was cut by 8 bases and J by 5 bases, with 18 bases left in between. This CDR3 region has 14 residues.

This clonotype was picked up one time. This may be a read error: a much more frequent sequence differs by one nucleotide. This is likely a read error, given that the CDR3 carries no conserved phenylalanine or tryptophan at its end. The chain combines TRBV19 with TRBJ1-1; 7 nucleotides agree with TRBD1. Germline CDR1 and CDR2: LNHDA and SQIVND (reference sequence). This CDR3 has 17 amino acids. V shed 1 base, J shed 1 base, and the junction held 9 bases outside the gene matches. CDR3 in amino acids: CASSIVLQTGPNTEAFV. CDR3 in DNA: TGTGCCAGTAGTATAGTCCTTCAGACAGGGCCGAACACTGAAGCTTTCGTT.

This clonotype has at least ten counts. The chain joins TRBV7-9 to TRBJ1-2; D not resolved. V was shortened by 0 bases and J by 5 bases, with 13 bases between the two germline ends. This CDR3 has 15 residues. The germline V gene encodes CDR1 SEHNR and CDR2 FQNEAQ (reference sequence). CDR3 residues: CASSLAGRGEYGYTF. CDR3 DNA: TGTGCCAGCAGCTTAGCTGGGAGAGGAGAGTATGGCTACACCTTC.

This clonotype was observed at least ten times. The CDR3 nucleotides read TGTGCCATCAACCCTGTAGGGAAGGATTCACCCCTCCACTTT. It yields the protein CAINPVGKDSPLHF. The genes are TRBV6-1 and TRBJ1-6; D gene ambiguous. Germline lookup yields CDR1 MNHNS and CDR2 SASEGT. This CDR3 is 14 amino acids long. Trimming shortened V by 10 bases and J by 8 bases, and 18 bases separated the two germline ends.

At least ten counts were recorded for this clonotype. The J gene is TRBJ2-1, the V gene TRBV19, with 12 bases matching TRBD1. With V trimmed by 4 bases and J by 5 bases, 9 bases remained unmatched. Germline V gives CDR1 LNHDA, CDR2 SQIVND (reference sequence). This CDR3 has 17 amino acids. CDR3 nucleotides: TGTGCCAGTAGTACCCAGGCGGGACAGGGGGCGAACAATGAGCAGTTCTTC. Translation gives CASSTQAGQGANNEQFF.

This clonotype showed up just a few times. A junction boundary mismatches the germline segment, possibly from a read error. The rearrangement uses TRBV19 and TRBJ1-1; no definite D call. Germline-derived CDR1 and CDR2 are LNHDA and SQIVND (reference sequence). The CDR3 spans 13 residues. The CDR3 DNA follows: TGTGCCAGTAATATAGGACCCGGCACTGAAGCTTTCTTT. Translating it yields CASNIGPGTEAFF.

This clonotype was detected ten times or more. The V and J genes are TRBV12-3 or TRBV12-4 and TRBJ1-1; possible D gene TRBD1, 6 bases. The CDR3 length is 14 residues. The V end lost 6 bases, the J end lost 3 bases, and 14 bases lay between the germline ends. The CDR3 coding sequence is TGTGCCAGCAGCCCCTCAGGGGAGGACACTGAAGCTTTCTTT. It encodes CASSPSGEDTEAFF.

This clonotype was seen ten or more times. The V call is TRBV6-5, the J call TRBJ1-1; D remains unclear. Trimming stripped 2 bases from V and 1 base from J, with 5 bases between. Germline CDR1 is MNHEY and CDR2 is SVGAGI. The CDR3 has 13 amino acids. The DNA of the CDR3 is TGTGCCAGCAGTTACCTCGGGAACACTGAAGCTTTCTTT. Translating it yields CASSYLGNTEAFF.

The V and J genes are TRBV7-9 and TRBJ1-1; TRBD1 agrees at 8 bases. J gave up 4 bases and V 11 bases, and 6 bases lay outside the gene matches. This CDR3 has 12 amino acids. The germline V gene encodes CDR1 SEHNR and CDR2 FQNEAQ (reference sequence). CDR3 bases: TGTGCCGGAGCGACAGGGGTCACTGAAGCTTTCTTT. This sequence encodes CAGATGVTEAFF.

This clonotype turned up a few times. The V gene is TRBV27, the J gene TRBJ2-1, with a weak D call TRBD1 (6 bases). The germline V and J ends were trimmed by 7 bases and 10 bases, with 11 bases remaining between them. The CDR3 length is 11 residues. Germline CDR1 reads MNHEY; CDR2 reads SMNVEV (reference sequence). The DNA for the CDR3 is TGTGCCAGCAAACAGGGCTTGGAGCAGTTCTTC. Amino acid sequence: CASKQGLEQFF.

As concerns this clonotype: A much more abundant neighbour one base away suggests this may be a read error. The chain couples TRBV12-3 or TRBV12-4 to TRBJ2-5, with D maybe TRBD1 (5 bases). The ends were cut back, 7 bases at V and 5 bases at J, with 14 bases in the middle. This CDR3 has 13 amino acids. This chain's CDR3 is CASIWQGSETQYF. CDR3 coding DNA: TGTGCCAGCATCTGGCAGGGATCGGAGACCCAGTACTTC.

This clonotype was seen at least ten times. The V call is TRBV2, the J call TRBJ2-2, with D perhaps matching TRBD2 (5 bases). The CDR3 contains 15 residues. V dropped 7 bases and J dropped 2 bases, with 14 bases sitting between them. Germline V gene sequence: CDR1 SNHLY, CDR2 FYNNEI. CDR3 residues: CASTQSRTNTGELFF. CDR3 in DNA: TGTGCCAGCACTCAATCGCGGACTAACACCGGGGAGCTGTTTTTT.